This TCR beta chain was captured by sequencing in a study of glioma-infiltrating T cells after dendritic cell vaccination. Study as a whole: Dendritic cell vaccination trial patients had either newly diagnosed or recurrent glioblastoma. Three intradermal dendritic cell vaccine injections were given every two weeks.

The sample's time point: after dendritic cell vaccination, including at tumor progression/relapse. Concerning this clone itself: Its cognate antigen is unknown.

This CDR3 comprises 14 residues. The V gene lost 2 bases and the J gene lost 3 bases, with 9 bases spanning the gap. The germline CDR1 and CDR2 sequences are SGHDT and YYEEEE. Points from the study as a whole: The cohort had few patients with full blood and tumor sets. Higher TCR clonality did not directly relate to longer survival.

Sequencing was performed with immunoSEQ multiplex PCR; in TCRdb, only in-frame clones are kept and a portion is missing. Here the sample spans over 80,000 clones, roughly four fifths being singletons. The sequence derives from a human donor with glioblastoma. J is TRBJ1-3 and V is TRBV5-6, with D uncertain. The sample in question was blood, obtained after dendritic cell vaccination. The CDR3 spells CASSFAKLGNTIYF. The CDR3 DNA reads TGTGCCAGCAGCTTCGCGAAACTTGGAAACACCATATATTTT.